A selection of T cell receptor beta chains follows, all from one sample in a study of vaccination and CD4 T cells after COVID-19. TCRdb recomputed calls from the PCR reads with MiXCR, one row per CDR3 protein. This table has roughly 12,000 distinct CDR3 sequences, approximately 51% appearing once. The antigens for these receptors are not known. The specimen sequenced was CD4+ T cells from blood, cultured in vitro. The receptor source for this set is a human donor who had recovered from COVID-19. CDR3s include the opening cysteine and the closing phenylalanine or tryptophan.

V gene,CDR3 protein
TRBV29-1,CSVTREVLRTDTQYF
TRBV5-8,CASSILAGGKNEQFF
TRBV29-1,CSVDVASLPEQFF
TRBV5-4,CASSSGTSGRNTGELFF
TRBV28,CASSRPPFGTSGRGGWAKNIQYF
TRBV27,CASSPLDRDYGYTF
TRBV6-1,CASRMTGLETQYF
TRBV7-2,CASSLRLTGGYTF
TRBV23-1,CATKRQGNQPQHF
TRBV6-1,CASSVGETQYF
TRBV27,CASSFIGHNTEAFF
TRBV24-1,CATSDATPEGGETQYF
TRBV7-9,CASSLGGTSNEKLFF
TRBV6-1,CASMRGVGQPQHF
TRBV11-2,CASFGGDAQYF
TRBV19,CASSTRQGRSYNSPLHF
TRBV11-3,CASSQEVSSYEQYF
TRBV29-1,CSAPPGTPANTGELFF
TRBV11-2,CASSLGPVETQYF
TRBV6-2/TRBV6-3,CASRRTSGLNEQFF
TRBV7-9,CASSNIWTSTYNEQFF
TRBV19,CASSIIADADTQYF
TRBV7-9,CASSSTDSLNTEAFF
TRBV6-5,CASSYDSVYGYTF
TRBV2,CASSPVYEQYF
TRBV29-1,CSVSHPGYRSSYNEQFF
TRBV20-1,CSANGPTDTQYF
TRBV20-1,CSAPDRYTGELFF
TRBV6-1,CASSPPRPGEGGYTF
TRBV6-2/TRBV6-3,CASSWTNPSTDTQYF
TRBV28,CASSTQGAPTDTQYF
TRBV19,CASKADRLYGYTF
TRBV2,CASSLAMTGARQPQHF
TRBV6-1,CASSLAAGNQPQHF